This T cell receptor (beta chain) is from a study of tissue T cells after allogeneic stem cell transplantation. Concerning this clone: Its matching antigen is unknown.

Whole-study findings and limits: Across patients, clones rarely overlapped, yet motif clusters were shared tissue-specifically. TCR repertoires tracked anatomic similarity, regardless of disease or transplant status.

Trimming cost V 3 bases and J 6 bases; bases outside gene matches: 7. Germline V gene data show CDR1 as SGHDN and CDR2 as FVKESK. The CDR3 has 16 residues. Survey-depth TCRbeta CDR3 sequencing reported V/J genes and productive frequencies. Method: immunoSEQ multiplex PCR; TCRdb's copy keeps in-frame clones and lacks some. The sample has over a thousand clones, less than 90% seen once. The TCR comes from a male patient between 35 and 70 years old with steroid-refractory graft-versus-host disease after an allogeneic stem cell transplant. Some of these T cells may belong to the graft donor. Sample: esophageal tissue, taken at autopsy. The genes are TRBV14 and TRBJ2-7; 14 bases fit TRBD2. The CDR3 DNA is TGTGCCAGCAGCCACCTCGGGACTAGCGGGGGTCTCGAGCAGTACTTC. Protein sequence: CASSHLGTSGGLEQYF.